This section outlines one T cell receptor (beta chain) sequence together with its context. Its specificity is not known. Trimming cost V 4 bases and J 0 bases, with 11 bases left between them. Germline V gene lookup returns CDR1 SGDLS and CDR2 YYNGEE. This CDR3 spans 15 amino acids. Patients had resection in Japan or China between 2014 and 2017. These data come from a study of immune evolution from preneoplasia to lung adenocarcinoma. The study's findings and limits: Later-stage lesions seemingly showed higher T cell density and diversity than normal lung.

This table comes from immunoSEQ multiplex PCR, and its TCRdb copy is limited to in-frame clones, with some not included. The sample records about 8,200 clones, more than 75% being singletons. The specimen was FFPE adjacent normal lung tissue. The chain employs TRBV9 and TRBJ2-1; D ambiguous. This clonotype was obtained from a person between 60 and 79 years old with lung adenocarcinoma. Here the CDR3 reads CASSPLADSYNEQFF. Written as DNA, the CDR3 is TGTGCCAGCAGCCCCCTCGCGGACTCCTACAATGAGCAGTTCTTC.